These 2 T cell receptor beta chains share one sample of origin, sequenced in a study of shared clonotypes between healthy human individuals. The method was immunoSEQ multiplex PCR; TCRdb's version includes in-frame clones alone and lacks a portion of them. The sample lists about 690,000 clones, about 92% occurring once. The sequencing input was memory CD8+ T cells from PBMCs. As for subset: CD45RO+ cells pooled with CCR7-negative TemRA cells. These receptors came from a man aged 18 to 29 in good health. Some clones in this sample may be carry-over from other donors' samples.

The chain carries TRBV5-4 and TRBJ1-2, with a possible D match to TRBD1 (5 bases). Trimming pared 1 base from V and 6 bases from J, leaving 10 bases between. The germline V gene encodes CDR1 SGHNT and CDR2 YYREEE (reference sequence). CDR3 size: 13 residues. This chain's CDR3 is CASSLWAGNGYTF. For the CDR3, the DNA is TGTGCCAGCAGCTTGTGGGCAGGGAATGGCTACACCTTC.

The CDR3 loop reads CASSLLVTYTDTQYF. The CDR3 coding sequence is TGTGCCAGCAGTTTATTAGTAACGTACACAGATACGCAGTATTTT. The chain has TRBV28 and TRBJ2-3; D gene uncertain. Per germline, CDR1 MDHEN and CDR2 SYDVKM. The CDR3 contains 15 residues. The V gene lost 1 base and the J gene lost 2 bases, with 10 bases spanning the gap.